This is a list of T cell receptor beta chains from one sample in a study of T-cell reconstitution after alpha-beta-depleted transplantation in children. In TCRdb, the PCR reads were re-called with MiXCR into one record per CDR3 protein. In the table there are around 380,000 distinct CDR3 sequences, roughly 10% of which are singletons. The sequenced sample was PBMCs from the stem cell graft donor, obtained from the stem cell graft. These receptors came from a human donor who donated a stem cell graft to a child with acute myeloid leukemia. CDR3s include the opening cysteine and the closing phenylalanine or tryptophan. A D gene is named only where the DNA matches it firmly. A clone size is listed for some rows: how often the clone was seen (once, few, many), or a class if it is expanded.

>few|16|-|TRBJ2-1|TRBV5-4
CASSLGRMAAYNEQFF
TGTGCCAGCAGCTTGGGTAGGATGGCCGCCTACAATGAGCAGTTCTTC
>few|12|-|TRBJ2-7|TRBV20-1
CSDPSTSYEQYF
TGCAGTGACCCATCCACTAGCTACGAGCAGTACTTC
>-|11|-|TRBJ2-1|TRBV29-1
CSVELLSEQFF
TGCAGCGTTGAGCTTCTTAGCGAGCAGTTCTTC
>many|16|TRBD1|TRBJ1-4|TRBV20-1
CSARDPGGAGGEKLFF
TGCAGTGCTAGAGATCCAGGGGGCGCAGGGGGAGAAAAACTGTTTTTT
>-|14|TRBD1|TRBJ2-7|TRBV29-1
CSVAEQGAEYEQYF
TGCAGCGTTGCCGAACAGGGGGCTGAGTACGAGCAGTACTTC
>-|15|TRBD1|TRBJ1-5|TRBV7-2
CASSLQQGADQPQHF
TGTGCCAGCAGCTTACAACAGGGGGCTGATCAGCCCCAGCATTTT
>many|16|TRBD2|TRBJ2-4|TRBV10-2
CASSDPSGTSFNIQYF
TGCGCCAGCAGTGACCCATCCGGGACTAGCTTTAACATTCAGTACTTC
>-|17|TRBD2|TRBJ2-3|TRBV20-1
CSARDWRNTGGSDTQYF
TGCAGTGCTAGAGATTGGAGGAACACCGGGGGGTCAGATACGCAGTATTTT
>few|13|TRBD2|TRBJ2-3|TRBV7-9
CASSGGTRDTQYF
TGTGCCAGCTCGGGGGGTACCAGAGATACGCAGTATTTT
>many|12|-|TRBJ1-1|TRBV10-3
CAIRAQSPEVFF
TGTGCCATCAGGGCCCAATCCCCGGAAGTTTTCTTT
>-|15|-|TRBJ2-3|TRBV12-3/TRBV12-4
CASRVTRFDTDTQYF
TGTGCCAGCAGGGTGACTAGGTTTGACACAGATACGCAGTATTTT
>-|14|TRBD1|TRBJ2-5|TRBV20-1
CSAGRRTGAETQYF
TGCAGTGCTGGCCGAAGGACAGGGGCAGAGACCCAGTACTTC
>-|17|TRBD2|TRBJ2-1|TRBV5-6
CASSLVFGGRASVEQFF
TGTGCCAGCAGCTTGGTGTTCGGCGGGAGGGCCTCGGTTGAGCAGTTCTTC
>few|12|-|TRBJ1-1|TRBV20-1
CSARDGVTEAFF
TGCAGTGCTAGAGACGGGGTTACTGAAGCTTTCTTT
>many|12|-|TRBJ1-2|TRBV30
CAWTGLNYGYTF
TGTGCCTGGACGGGGCTCAACTATGGCTACACCTTC
>few|16|TRBD2|TRBJ2-3|TRBV5-6
CASSLLGLAGGDTQYF
TGTGCCAGCAGCTTGTTAGGGCTAGCGGGAGGAGATACGCAGTATTTT
>many|13|-|TRBJ2-1|TRBV5-1
CASSLPGNNEQFF
TGCGCCAGCAGCTTGCCGGGAAACAATGAGCAGTTCTTC
>-|21|TRBD1|TRBJ2-7|TRBV18
CASSPPLLRTGETWLLGEQYF
TGTGCCAGCTCACCGCCCCTTCTCCGGACAGGGGAGACTTGGCTACTTGGGGAGCAGTACTTC
>-|14|-|TRBJ1-6|TRBV20-1
CSARDTGNGSPLHF
TGCAGTGCTAGAGATACCGGGAATGGATCACCCCTCCACTTT
>-|12|-|TRBJ2-1|TRBV24-1
CATGDASNEQFF
TGTGCCACCGGGGATGCCTCCAATGAGCAGTTCTTC
>-|14|-|TRBJ2-1|TRBV20-1
CSARDRNRVNEQFF
TGCAGTGCTAGAGATCGTAACAGAGTCAATGAGCAGTTCTTC
>-|13|-|TRBJ1-6|TRBV5-1
CASSERGKSPLHF
TGCGCCAGCAGCGAGAGGGGTAAATCACCCCTCCACTTT
>many|16|TRBD2|TRBJ2-1|TRBV6-5
CASSSRTSGSYNEQFF
TGTGCCAGCAGTTCTCGGACTAGCGGTTCCTACAATGAGCAGTTCTTC
>-|12|-|TRBJ2-5|TRBV5-1
CASSRQQETQSF
TGCGCCAGCAGTCGGCAGCAAGAGACCCAGTCCTTC
>few|15|TRBD1|TRBJ2-2|TRBV20-1
CSAREGQKNTGELFF
TGCAGTGCTAGAGAGGGACAGAAGAACACCGGGGAGCTGTTTTTT
>-|13|-|TRBJ1-1|TRBV29-1
CSTEPGTGTEAFF
TGCAGCACCGAGCCGGGAACGGGGACTGAAGCTTTCTTT
>many|16|TRBD1|TRBJ2-1|TRBV27
CASSPGTGGSYNEQFF
TGTGCCAGCAGTCCAGGGACAGGGGGATCCTACAATGAGCAGTTCTTC
>many|16|-|TRBJ2-3|TRBV29-1
CSVEDDTGVTTDTQYF
TGCAGCGTTGAAGATGACACGGGAGTAACGACAGATACGCAGTATTTT
>few|15|-|TRBJ2-2|TRBV2
CASSGMEGNTGELFF
TGTGCCAGCAGTGGGATGGAAGGAAACACCGGGGAGCTGTTTTTT
>few|14|TRBD1|TRBJ1-2|TRBV6-1
CASSADREVGGYTF
TGTGCCAGCAGTGCGGACAGGGAAGTGGGTGGCTACACCTTC
>few|12|-|TRBJ2-3|TRBV10-3
CAIRADRDTQYF
TGTGCCATCAGAGCGGACAGAGATACGCAGTATTTT
>-|13|-|TRBJ2-3|TRBV7-3
CASSFLGPDTQYF
TGTGCCAGCAGCTTCCTGGGTCCAGATACGCAGTATTTT
>few|16|-|TRBJ2-1|TRBV5-1
CASSLAEQGGYNEQFF
TGCGCCAGCAGCTTGGCCGAACAGGGAGGGTACAATGAGCAGTTCTTC
>-|17|-|TRBJ1-3|TRBV12-3/TRBV12-4
CASSFGGGGHSGNTIYF
TGTGCCAGCAGTTTCGGTGGTGGAGGACACTCTGGAAACACCATATATTTT
>few|14|TRBD2|TRBJ2-5|TRBV7-6
CASSLDGGKETQYF
TGTGCCAGCAGCTTGGACGGGGGGAAAGAGACCCAGTACTTC
>few|15|TRBD1|TRBJ2-7|TRBV7-8
CASSLEGQGPYEQYF
TGTGCCAGCAGCCTAGAGGGACAGGGGCCCTACGAGCAGTACTTC
>-|14|-|TRBJ2-5|TRBV5-1
CASSPQDSQETQYF
TGCGCCAGCTCCCCTCAAGACAGCCAAGAGACCCAGTACTTC
>few|15|-|TRBJ1-1|TRBV6-1
CASSEGPGGNTEAFF
TGTGCCAGCAGTGAAGGGCCAGGCGGGAACACTGAAGCTTTCTTT
>few|14|-|TRBJ2-1|TRBV12-3/TRBV12-4
CASSREQGIGEQFF
TGTGCCAGCAGCAGAGAGCAGGGTATTGGTGAGCAGTTCTTC
>many|14|-|TRBJ2-2|TRBV20-1
CSARDYSNTGELFF
TGCAGTGCTAGAGATTATTCGAACACCGGGGAGCTGTTTTTT
>few|18|TRBD2|TRBJ2-6|TRBV14
CASSQDLGGSSGANVLTF
TGTGCCAGCAGCCAAGATCTTGGCGGGAGCTCTGGGGCCAACGTCCTGACTTTC
>-|14|-|TRBJ2-3|TRBV4-1
CASSESGVRDTQYF
TGCGCCAGCAGCGAGAGTGGTGTCCGGGATACGCAGTATTTT
>-|18|-|TRBJ2-3|TRBV11-1
CASSSPRGQGPTTDTQYF
TGTGCCAGCAGCTCCCCCCGTGGGCAGGGACCAACCACAGATACGCAGTATTTT
>-|13|TRBD1|TRBJ2-3|TRBV5-1
CASSIGQGATQYF
TGCGCCAGCAGCATCGGACAGGGGGCTACGCAGTATTTT
>-|16|TRBD1|TRBJ2-2|TRBV5-1
CASSPGGFVRAGELFF
TGCGCCAGCAGCCCAGGGGGCTTTGTTCGAGCCGGGGAGCTGTTTTTT
>few|16|TRBD2|TRBJ2-3|TRBV9
CASSVPSGASTDTQYF
TGTGCCAGCAGCGTACCCAGCGGGGCTAGCACAGATACGCAGTATTTT
>few|18|TRBD2|TRBJ2-1|TRBV20-1
CSARAGSAGVLRDIEQFF
TGCAGTGCCCGGGCAGGGTCGGCGGGAGTCCTACGAGATATAGAGCAGTTCTTC
>many|16|TRBD2|TRBJ2-1|TRBV5-1
CASRTSGTPGNNEQFF
TGCGCCAGCAGGACTAGCGGGACCCCAGGAAACAATGAGCAGTTCTTC
>few|11|-|TRBJ1-3|TRBV28
CASSSPGTIYF
TGTGCCAGCAGTTCCCCCGGGACCATATATTTT
>-|13|-|TRBJ1-1|TRBV11-1
CASSTTLNAEAFF
TGTGCCAGCAGCACGACCCTCAACGCTGAAGCTTTCTTT
>many|15|TRBD2|TRBJ2-7|TRBV14
CASSQEAGGPYEQYF
TGTGCCAGCAGCCAAGAAGCGGGAGGGCCCTACGAGCAGTACTTC
>-|17|-|TRBJ1-6|TRBV7-9
CASSLTTGFGYNSPLHF
TGTGCCAGCAGCTTAACTACAGGGTTCGGCTATAATTCACCCCTCCACTTT
>-|15|TRBD2|TRBJ2-1|TRBV7-6
CASRQRLAGKNEQFF
TGTGCCAGCAGGCAACGACTAGCGGGAAAGAATGAGCAGTTCTTC
>-|16|-|TRBJ2-5|TRBV4-2
CASSQEKGPGKETQYF
TGTGCCAGCAGCCAAGAGAAGGGGCCGGGCAAAGAGACCCAGTACTTC
>few|18|TRBD2|TRBJ2-1|TRBV11-1
CASSLYRQRELGGNEQFF
TGTGCCAGCAGCTTATATCGTCAGCGGGAGTTAGGAGGGAATGAGCAGTTCTTC
>few|12|-|TRBJ2-7|TRBV5-6
CASSFQTYEQYF
TGTGCCAGCAGCTTCCAAACCTACGAGCAGTACTTC
>many|14|-|TRBJ1-1|TRBV5-1
CASSLESANTEAFF
TGCGCCAGCAGCTTGGAGTCCGCGAACACTGAAGCTTTCTTT
>-|14|-|TRBJ2-5|TRBV5-1
CASSLTPDASTQYF
TGCGCCAGCAGCTTGACTCCGGATGCGTCGACCCAGTACTTC